This entry concerns a single T cell receptor beta chain. This specimen belongs to a study of T cells expressing NK-cell markers. With the 5' RACE reads reprocessed, TCRdb shows one record per CDR3 protein and no DNA. This sample's clone table lists around 180,000 distinct CDR3 sequences. The CDR3 extends over 13 amino acids. Germline CDR1 MNHNS, CDR2 SASEGT. The sample taken for sequencing was blood T cells: a sorted CD56 or NKG2C T cell subset, CD4+ or CD8+ T cells, or bulk PBMC T cells (not recorded which). The V gene is TRBV6-1, the J gene TRBJ1-4; TCRdb's assignment of TRBD1 cannot be checked, as there is no DNA. This receptor was obtained from a man aged 18 to 69 in good health. This chain's CDR3 is CASRGDRHEKLFF.